Below, 11 T cell receptor beta chains from the same sample are listed, as sequenced in a study of PD-1 blockade in classical Hodgkin lymphoma. This table comes from immunoSEQ multiplex PCR, and its TCRdb copy is limited to in-frame clones, with some not included. The sample has about 46,000 clones, around 72% seen once. No patient escaped relapse after autologous stem cell transplantation, and brentuximab vedotin exposure varied. The sequences come from peripheral blood mononuclear cells (PBMCs), collected at baseline. Receptors were obtained from a human donor with classical Hodgkin lymphoma.

The V call is TRBV28, the J call TRBJ1-1; perhaps TRBD1 as D (6 bases). Germline V gene data show CDR1 as MDHEN and CDR2 as SYDVKM. The CDR3 spans 15 residues. V was clipped by 4 bases and J by 4 bases, with 16 bases between them. CDR3 coding DNA: TGTGCCAGCAGTTCCGGGGGAGGGGGTATCACTGAAGCTTTCTTT. It translates to CASSSGGGGITEAFF.

This sequence joins TRBV7-2 and TRBJ2-7; 14 nucleotides match TRBD2. Germline-derived CDR1 and CDR2 are SGHTA and FQGNSA. V lost 4 bases, J lost 6 bases, and 5 bases stayed unmatched. The CDR3 covers 15 residues. The CDR3 DNA sequence: TGTGCCAGCAGCTCACCGGGACTAGCGGGAGTCGAGCAGTACTTC. It specifies CASSSPGLAGVEQYF. Full variable domain (remainder filled in from reference TRBV7-2 and TRBJ2-7): GAGVSQSPSNKVTEKGKDVELRCDPISGHTALYWYRQSLGQGLEFLIYFQGNSAPDKSGLPSDRFSAERTGGSVSTLTIQRTQQEDSAVYLCASSSPGLAGVEQYFGPGTRLTVT.

The chain uses TRBV6-1 and TRBJ1-2; TRBD1 is a possible D gene (5 bases). Germline-derived CDR1 and CDR2 are MNHNS and SASEGT. The ends were cut back, 0 bases at V and 8 bases at J, with 13 bases in the middle. The CDR3 length is 14 residues. CDR3 in amino acids: CASSEAVGLGGYTF. The CDR3 DNA reads TGTGCCAGCAGTGAAGCGGTGGGGCTGGGGGGCTACACCTTC.

V and J are TRBV2 and TRBJ2-7; 11 bases are shared with TRBD2. The CDR3 covers 15 residues. Germline V gives CDR1 SNHLY, CDR2 FYNNEI. V trimming: 7 bases; J trimming: 4 bases; junction bases outside the gene matches: 9. The CDR3 nucleotides are TGTGCCAGCACAACTAGCGGGGGAATGTGGTACGAGCAGTACTTC. Protein product: CASTTSGGMWYEQYF.

The chain recombines TRBV5-1 with TRBJ2-5; the match to TRBD2 covers 12 bases. The DNA matches TRBJ2-7 better at its end, which makes the J call doubtful. CDR1 is SGHRS and CDR2 is YFSETQ in the germline V gene. This CDR3 has 15 amino acids. DNA of the CDR3: TGCGCCAGCAGCTTGGGGACTAGCGGGGCCCACGAGCAGTACTTC. This gives the protein CASSLGTSGAHEQYF.

This clone was counted only a few times. The chain uses TRBV2 and TRBJ1-1; the D gene is possibly TRBD1 (6 bases). V was shortened by 6 bases and J by 1 base, with 9 bases between the two germline ends. CDR1 is SNHLY and CDR2 is FYNNEI in the germline V gene. The CDR3 is made up of 13 amino acids. The CDR3 here is CASSYRANTEAFF. The CDR3 DNA reads TGTGCCAGCAGCTACAGGGCGAACACTGAAGCTTTCTTT. Looking up the rest from reference TRBV2 and TRBJ1-1 gives the full variable domain: EPEVTQTPSHQVTQMGQEVILRCVPISNHLYFYWYRQILGQKVEFLVSFYNNEISEKSEIFDDQFSVERPDGSNFTLKIRSTKLEDSAMYFCASSYRANTEAFFGQGTRLTVV.

This sequence joins TRBV7-6 and TRBJ2-5; 9 bases line up with TRBD1. Germline V gives CDR1 SGHVS, CDR2 FNYEAQ. The CDR3 is 15 residues long. V trimming: 6 bases; J trimming: 5 bases; junction bases outside the gene matches: 10. This CDR3 reads CASREGQGRRETQYF. The CDR3 nucleotides read TGTGCCAGCAGGGAGGGACAGGGAAGACGGGAGACCCAGTACTTC.

The chain has TRBV7-6 and TRBJ1-1; maybe TRBD1 (6 bases). Looked up from germline, CDR1 is SGHVS and CDR2 is FNYEAQ. The CDR3 covers 16 residues. V was shortened by 5 bases and J by 1 base, with 17 bases between the two germline ends. Written as DNA, the CDR3 is TGTGCCAGCAGCCCTCCGGGGGGCAGGGGGAACACTGAAGCTTTCTTT. It translates to CASSPPGGRGNTEAFF. Supplemented by reference TRBV7-6 and TRBJ1-1, the full variable domain reads GAGVSQSPRYKVTKRGQDVALRCDPISGHVSLYWYRQALGQGPEFLTYFNYEAQQDKSGLPNDRFSAERPEGSISTLTIQRTEQRDSAMYRCASSPPGGRGNTEAFFGQGTRLTVV.

In its sample, this clone is large. V usage is TRBV27 and J usage is TRBJ1-1; the D gene is possibly TRBD1 (6 bases). V gave up 4 bases and J gave up 0 bases, with 15 bases separating them. Germline V CDR1 and CDR2: MNHEY, SMNVEV (reference sequence). This CDR3 region has 16 residues. The CDR3 DNA is TGTGCCAGCAGTTCCCGGGACACCACTTTGAACACTGAAGCTTTCTTT. It yields the protein CASSSRDTTLNTEAFF.

This chain connects TRBV4-1 to TRBJ1-4, with TRBD1 as a possible D gene (5 bases). The CDR3 extends over 16 amino acids. Per germline, CDR1 MGHRA and CDR2 YSYEKL. Trimming cost V 1 base and J 4 bases, with 13 bases left between them. DNA for the CDR3: TGCGCCAGCAGCCAAGTAGTGGGGGGTGGTAATGAAAAACTGTTTTTT. This gives the protein CASSQVVGGGNEKLFF.

The chain recombines TRBV9 with TRBJ1-1; TRBD1 is a possible D gene (5 bases). With 0 bases removed from V and 5 bases from J, the gap between germline ends came to 8 bases. The CDR3 spans 13 residues. Germline assignment: CDR1 SGDLS and CDR2 YYNGEE. As DNA, the CDR3 is TGTGCCAGCAGCGTAGCAGGGACTACTGAAGCTTTCTTT. Protein: CASSVAGTTEAFF.